This T cell receptor beta chain was observed in a study of T-cell memory formation after mild COVID-19 (dated by TCRdb to about 2021). Study-wide context: TCR sequence clusters from the two donors were largely donor specific. Longitudinal TCRalpha and TCRbeta repertoire sequencing tracked T-cell clones expanding and contracting after mild COVID-19 in two donors. Two young, previously healthy adult volunteers, one female and one male, were included in the cohort.

General findings and caveats noted by the study authors: The study included only a couple of mild cases, and larger cohorts that include severe cases with pre-infection samples were judged to be necessary. The detection of some responding clones in pre-infection memory suggests that pre-existing cross-reactive memory T cells joined the SARS-CoV-2 response. Contracting CD4+ clones turned up mainly in the CM and EM memory subsets, whereas EMRA was where CD8+ clones were enriched. Whether the second-wave clones peaking on day 37 were SARS-CoV-2 specific was not confirmed. Clones that contracted from day 15 to 85 showed balanced CD4/CD8 phenotypes, whereas a second wave of clones that expanded from day 15 to 37 leaned towards CD4+.

PBMCs were isolated by Ficoll-Paque density gradient centrifugation. TCRdb shows the sequencer as Illumina NovaSeq 6000. Using 5'RACE with constant-segment primers, TCRalpha and TCRbeta cDNA libraries were constructed, with sample barcodes and unique molecular identifiers added in the process. Trizol reagent was used to extract RNA from every sample. The libraries were amplified in two PCR steps, and the second step added a second sample barcode and Illumina TruSeq adapters. Libraries were sequenced on an Illumina NovaSeq with 2 x 150 bp paired-end reads. On the authors' methods: With migec v1.2.7, reads were demultiplexed and then collapsed into UMI-guided consensus sequences. With mixcr v2.1.11, UMI consensuses were aligned to TRA and TRB V and J templates and assembled into clonotypes. A clonotype was counted as expanded or contracted only when both edgeR and NoisET called the clonotype significant, with the noise models trained on biological replicates. For edgeR calls, a false discovery rate-adjusted p below 0.01 and a log2 fold-change threshold of 1 were applied. As an exploratory analysis of dynamics, PCA with hierarchical clustering was applied to max-normalized trajectories of the 1000 most abundant clonotypes. Each responding clone was given a CD4 or CD8 phenotype based on the CD4+ and CD8+ repertoires, which had been sequenced separately. TCRdb took the public reads, trimmed them with fastp at Q25, ran MiXCR for clone calling and kept in-frame beta chains. A single entry per CDR3 protein holds the most common genes and DNA from its merged rows. The V and J calls were determined by TCRdb, not by the authors. A total of 800 to 1,000 distinct CDR3 sequences appear in this sample, around 45% of them only once. The ten largest clones take up roughly 10% of the sample.

This clonotype is categorized as large (0.1 to 1%). The clone's antigen remains unknown. It has no much larger one-base neighbor in the sample; base qualities were not kept. The trim is 6 bases for V and 2 bases for J, with a gap of 10 bases between the germline ends. The CDR1 and CDR2 encoded by the germline V gene are SGHAT and FQNNGV. The CDR3 runs 13 residues from the cysteine to the phenylalanine. This entry keeps only the CDR3 DNA: 39 bases, framed from base 1. The V and J segments used are TRBV11-2 and TRBJ2-5, with no confident D gene call. The sample was PBMCs or a T cell subset sorted from them (not recorded which). The source of this sequence is an adult who had mild COVID-19 (a few samples of this study predate the infection). The sample titles of this study are shuffled in the database, so cell type and time point are left out. The sequenced DNA is TGTGCCAGCAGGCCGGCCGGGCAAGAGACCCAGTACTTC. Translated, it gives CASRPAGQETQYF.